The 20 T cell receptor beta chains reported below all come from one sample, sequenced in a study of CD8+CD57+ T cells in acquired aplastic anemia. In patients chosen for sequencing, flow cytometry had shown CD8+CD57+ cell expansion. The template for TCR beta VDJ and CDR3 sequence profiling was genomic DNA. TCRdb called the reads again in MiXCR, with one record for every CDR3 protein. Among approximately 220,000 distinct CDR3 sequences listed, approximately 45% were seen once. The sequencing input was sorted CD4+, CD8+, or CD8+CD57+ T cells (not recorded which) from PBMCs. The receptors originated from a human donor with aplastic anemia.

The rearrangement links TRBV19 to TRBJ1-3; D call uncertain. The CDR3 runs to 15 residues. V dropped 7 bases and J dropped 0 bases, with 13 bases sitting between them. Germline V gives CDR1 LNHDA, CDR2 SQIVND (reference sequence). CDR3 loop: CASTRGSYSGNTIYF. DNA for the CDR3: TGTGCCAGTACTCGCGGGTCATACTCTGGAAACACCATATATTTT.

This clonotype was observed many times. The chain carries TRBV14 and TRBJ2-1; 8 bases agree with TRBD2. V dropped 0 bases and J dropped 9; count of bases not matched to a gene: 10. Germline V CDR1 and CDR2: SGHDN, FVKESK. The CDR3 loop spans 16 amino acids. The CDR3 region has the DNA TGTGCCAGCAGCCAAGATTCCGAGACTAGCGTCAGTGAGCAGTTCTTC. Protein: CASSQDSETSVSEQFF.

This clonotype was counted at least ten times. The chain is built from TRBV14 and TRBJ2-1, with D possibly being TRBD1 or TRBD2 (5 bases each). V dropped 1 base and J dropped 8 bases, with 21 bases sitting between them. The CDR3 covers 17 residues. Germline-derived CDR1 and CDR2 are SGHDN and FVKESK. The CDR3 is CASSQGPGPSRFDEQFF. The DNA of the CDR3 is TGTGCCAGCAGCCAAGGTCCGGGGCCATCAAGGTTCGATGAGCAGTTCTTC. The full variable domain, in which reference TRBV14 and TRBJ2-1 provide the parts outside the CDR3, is EAGVTQFPSHSVIEKGQTVTLRCDPISGHDNLYWYRRVMGKEIKFLLHFVKESKQDESGMPNNRFLAERTGGTYSTLKVQPAELEDSGVYFCASSQGPGPSRFDEQFFGPGTRLTVL.

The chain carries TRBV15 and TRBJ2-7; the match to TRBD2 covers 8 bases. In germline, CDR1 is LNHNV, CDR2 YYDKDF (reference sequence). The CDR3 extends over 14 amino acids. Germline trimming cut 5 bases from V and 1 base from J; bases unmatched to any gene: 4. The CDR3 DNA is TGTGCCACCAGCCCCGGGGGGGATTCCTACGAGCAGTACTTC. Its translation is CATSPGGDSYEQYF. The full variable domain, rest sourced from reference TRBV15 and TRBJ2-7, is DAMVIQNPRYQVTQFGKPVTLSCSQTLNHNVMYWYQQKSSQAPKLLFHYYDKDFNNEADTPDNFQSRRPNTSFCFLDIRSPGLGDTAMYLCATSPGGDSYEQYFGPGTRLTVT.

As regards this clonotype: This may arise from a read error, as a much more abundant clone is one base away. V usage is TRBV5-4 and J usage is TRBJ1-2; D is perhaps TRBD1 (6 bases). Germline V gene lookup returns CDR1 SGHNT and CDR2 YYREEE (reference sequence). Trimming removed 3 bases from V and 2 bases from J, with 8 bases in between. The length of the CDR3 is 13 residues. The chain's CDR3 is CASSYGQNYGYTF. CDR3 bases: TGTGCCAGCAGCTACGGACAGAACTATGGCTACACCTTC. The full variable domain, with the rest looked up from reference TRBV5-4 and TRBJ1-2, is ETGVTQSPTHLIKTRGQQVTLRCSSQSGHNTVSWYQQALGQGPQFIFQYYREEENGRGNFPPRFSGLQFPNYSSELNVNALELDDSALYLCASSYGQNYGYTFGSGTRLTVV.

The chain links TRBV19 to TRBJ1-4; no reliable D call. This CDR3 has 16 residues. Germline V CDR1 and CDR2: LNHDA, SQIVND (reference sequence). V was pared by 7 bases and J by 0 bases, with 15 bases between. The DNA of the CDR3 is TGTGCCAGTACCCCCCGGGCAGCTGCAACTAATGAAAAACTGTTTTTT. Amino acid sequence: CASTPRAAATNEKLFF.

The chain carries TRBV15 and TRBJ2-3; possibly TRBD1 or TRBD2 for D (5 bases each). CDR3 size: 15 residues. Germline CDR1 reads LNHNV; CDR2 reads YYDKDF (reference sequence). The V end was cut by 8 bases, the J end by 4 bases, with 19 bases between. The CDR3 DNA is TGTGCCACCGAAGGGGAGCCCGGAGGCGCAGATACGCAGTATTTT. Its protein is CATEGEPGGADTQYF.

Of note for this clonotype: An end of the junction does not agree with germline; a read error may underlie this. The CDR3 DNA reads as TGCAGTGCTGCCGGGACGGCGAACACTGAAGTTTTCTTT. Residues: CSAAGTANTEVFF. V usage is TRBV20-1 and J usage is TRBJ1-1; TRBD1 is a possible D gene (5 bases). This CDR3 is built from 13 residues. Germline V gene sequence: CDR1 DFQATT, CDR2 SNEGSKA (reference sequence).

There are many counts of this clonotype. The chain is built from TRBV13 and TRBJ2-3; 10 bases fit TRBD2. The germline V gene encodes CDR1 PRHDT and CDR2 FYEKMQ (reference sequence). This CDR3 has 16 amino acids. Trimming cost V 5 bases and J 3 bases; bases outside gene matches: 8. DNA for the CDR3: TGTGCCAGCAGCACCGAAGCGGGAGGGAGGACAGATACGCAGTATTTT. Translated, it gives CASSTEAGGRTDTQYF.

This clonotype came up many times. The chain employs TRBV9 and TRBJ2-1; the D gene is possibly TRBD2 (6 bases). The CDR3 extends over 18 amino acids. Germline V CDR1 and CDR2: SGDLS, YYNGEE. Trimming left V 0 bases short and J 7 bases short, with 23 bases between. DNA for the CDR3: TGTGCCAGCAGCGTAGCTCGGGGCCGGGAGAGCTTGGGGAATGAGCAGTTCTTC. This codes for CASSVARGRESLGNEQFF.

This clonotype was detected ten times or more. The CDR3 protein is CATKLSGGHYGYTF. The CDR3 nucleotides are TGTGCCACAAAACTGTCGGGGGGACACTATGGCTACACCTTC. The chain is built from TRBV2 and TRBJ1-2; tentative D call: TRBD1 (5 bases). Germline CDR1 SNHLY, CDR2 FYNNEI. This CDR3 comprises 14 residues. The V and J ends lost 10 bases and 3 bases respectively, with 18 bases between them. Based on the CDR3 plus reference TRBV2 and TRBJ1-2, the full variable domain is EPEVTQTPSHQVTQMGQEVILRCVPISNHLYFYWYRQILGQKVEFLVSFYNNEISEKSEIFDDQFSVERPDGSNFTLKIRSTKLEDSAMYFCATKLSGGHYGYTFGSGTRLTVV.

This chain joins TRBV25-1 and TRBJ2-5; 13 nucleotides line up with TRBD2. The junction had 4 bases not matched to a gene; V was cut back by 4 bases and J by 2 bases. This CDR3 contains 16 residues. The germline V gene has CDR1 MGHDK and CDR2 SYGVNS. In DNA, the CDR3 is TGTGCCAGCAGTGTTGGACTAGCGGGAGAACAAGAGACCCAGTACTTC. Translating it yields CASSVGLAGEQETQYF.

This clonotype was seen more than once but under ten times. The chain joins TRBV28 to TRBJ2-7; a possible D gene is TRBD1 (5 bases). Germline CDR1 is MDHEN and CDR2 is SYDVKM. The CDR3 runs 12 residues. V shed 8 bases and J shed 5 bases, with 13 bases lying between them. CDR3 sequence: CASSQPGNEQYF. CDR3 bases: TGTGCCAGCTCACAACCAGGGAACGAGCAGTACTTC. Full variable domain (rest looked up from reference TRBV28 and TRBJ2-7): DVKVTQSSRYLVKRTGEKVFLECVQDMDHENMFWYRQDPGLGLRLIYFSYDVKMKEKGDIPEGYSVSREKKERFSLILESASTNQTSMYLCASSQPGNEQYFGPGTRLTVT.

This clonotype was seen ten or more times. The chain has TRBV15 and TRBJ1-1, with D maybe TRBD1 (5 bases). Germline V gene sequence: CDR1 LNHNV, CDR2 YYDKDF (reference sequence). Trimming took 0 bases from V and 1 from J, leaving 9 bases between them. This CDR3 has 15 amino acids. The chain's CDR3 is CATSRDREQNTEAFF. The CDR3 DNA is TGTGCCACCAGCAGAGACAGGGAGCAGAACACTGAAGCTTTCTTT. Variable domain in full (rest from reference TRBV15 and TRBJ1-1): DAMVIQNPRYQVTQFGKPVTLSCSQTLNHNVMYWYQQKSSQAPKLLFHYYDKDFNNEADTPDNFQSRRPNTSFCFLDIRSPGLGDTAMYLCATSRDREQNTEAFFGQGTRLTVV.

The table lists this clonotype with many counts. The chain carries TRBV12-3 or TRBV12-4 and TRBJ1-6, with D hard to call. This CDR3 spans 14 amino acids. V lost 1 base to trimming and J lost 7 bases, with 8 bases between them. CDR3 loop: CASSLGGKNSPLHF. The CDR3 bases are TGTGCCAGCAGTTTAGGTGGAAAAAATTCACCCCTCCACTTT.

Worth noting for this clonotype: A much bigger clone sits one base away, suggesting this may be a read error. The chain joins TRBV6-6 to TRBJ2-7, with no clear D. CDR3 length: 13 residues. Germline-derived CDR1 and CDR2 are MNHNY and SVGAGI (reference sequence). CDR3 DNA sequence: TGTGCCAGCGGTTACCGGCCATTCTACGAGCAGTACTTC. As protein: CASGYRPFYEQYF.

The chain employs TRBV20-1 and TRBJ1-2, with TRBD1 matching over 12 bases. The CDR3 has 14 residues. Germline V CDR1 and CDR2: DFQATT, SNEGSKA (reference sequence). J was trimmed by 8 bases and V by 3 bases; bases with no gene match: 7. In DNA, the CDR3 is TGCAGTGCTAGTGGGGGACAGGGGGCCTACGGCTACACCTTC. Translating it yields CSASGGQGAYGYTF.

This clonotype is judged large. The CDR3: CATSRGTGWSEAFF. In nucleotides, the CDR3 is TGTGCCACCAGCAGAGGGACAGGGTGGTCTGAAGCTTTCTTT. This rearrangement joins TRBV15 to TRBJ1-1; 8 positions match TRBD1. V lost 1 base, J lost 6 bases, and 4 bases stayed unmatched. The CDR3 loop spans 14 amino acids. The germline V gene has CDR1 LNHNV and CDR2 YYDKDF (reference sequence).

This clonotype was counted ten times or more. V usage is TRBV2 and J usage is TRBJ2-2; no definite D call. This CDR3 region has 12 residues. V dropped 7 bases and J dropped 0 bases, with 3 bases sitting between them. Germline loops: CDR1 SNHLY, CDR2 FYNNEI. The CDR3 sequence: CASIPNTGELFF. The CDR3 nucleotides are TGTGCCAGCATCCCGAACACCGGGGAGCTGTTTTTT.

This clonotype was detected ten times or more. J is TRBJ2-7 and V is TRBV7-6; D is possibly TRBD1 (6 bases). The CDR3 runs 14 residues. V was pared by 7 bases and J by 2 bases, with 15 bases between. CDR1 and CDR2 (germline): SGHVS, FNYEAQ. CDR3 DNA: TGTGCCAGCAACGACGGACAGATGACCTACGAGCAGTACTTC. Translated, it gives CASNDGQMTYEQYF.